This TCR beta chain was recorded in a study of cytomegalovirus exposure and HLA in healthy donors. General study results and limits: Many donors carried some public TCRs, although rarity characterized most TCR sequences. The tendency of first-cohort TCR clusters to co-occur in the roughly 130 validation repertoires emerged from a later analysis.

Comment on this clone: Its antigen is undetermined.

Sequencing was performed with immunoSEQ multiplex PCR; in TCRdb, only in-frame clones are kept and a portion is missing. The table records almost 200,000 clones, roughly three quarters of them present only once. The CDR3 totals 13 residues. Trimming removed 0 bases at V and 1 base at J, with 4 bases between. Germline CDR1 is SGHRS and CDR2 is YFSETQ. The chain carries TRBV5-1 and TRBJ2-5; D gene unclear. The sample consisted of PBMCs. The origin of this receptor is a woman aged 25 to 39 in good health and CMV-seronegative. This CDR3 reads CASSLVVQETQYF. The CDR3 DNA reads TGCGCCAGCAGCTTGGTCGTCCAAGAGACCCAGTACTTC.